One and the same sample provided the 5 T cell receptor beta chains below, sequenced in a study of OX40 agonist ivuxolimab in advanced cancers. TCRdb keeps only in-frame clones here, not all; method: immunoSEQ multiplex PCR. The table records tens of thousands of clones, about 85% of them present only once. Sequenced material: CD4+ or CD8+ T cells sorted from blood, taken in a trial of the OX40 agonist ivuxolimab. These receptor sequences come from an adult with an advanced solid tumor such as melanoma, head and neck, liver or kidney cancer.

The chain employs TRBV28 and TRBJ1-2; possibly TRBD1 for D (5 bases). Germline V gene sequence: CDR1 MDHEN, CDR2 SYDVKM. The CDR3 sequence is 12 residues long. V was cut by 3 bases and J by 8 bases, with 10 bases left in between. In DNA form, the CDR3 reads TGTGCCAGCAGTTTGGGGGGTGGCGGCTACACCTTC. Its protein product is CASSLGGGGYTF.

The CDR3 loop is CASRTGTGYGYTF. The CDR3 nucleotides read TGTGCCAGCAGAACCGGGACAGGGTATGGCTACACCTTC. The J gene is TRBJ1-2, the V gene TRBV7-2; 9 positions agree with TRBD1. Trimming took 6 bases from V and 5 from J; bases not matched to a gene: 4. The CDR3 extends over 13 amino acids. Germline lookup yields CDR1 SGHTA and CDR2 FQGNSA. Full variable domain (missing parts from reference TRBV7-2 and TRBJ1-2): GAGVSQSPSNKVTEKGKDVELRCDPISGHTALYWYRQSLGQGLEFLIYFQGNSAPDKSGLPSDRFSAERTGGSVSTLTIQRTQQEDSAVYLCASRTGTGYGYTFGSGTRLTVV.

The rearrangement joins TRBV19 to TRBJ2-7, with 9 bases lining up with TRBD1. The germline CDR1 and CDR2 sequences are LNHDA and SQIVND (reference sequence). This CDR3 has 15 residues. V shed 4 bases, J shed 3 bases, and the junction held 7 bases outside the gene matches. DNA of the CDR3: TGTGCCAGTAGTAAATACGGGACAGGGTACTACGAGCAGTACTTC. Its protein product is CASSKYGTGYYEQYF.

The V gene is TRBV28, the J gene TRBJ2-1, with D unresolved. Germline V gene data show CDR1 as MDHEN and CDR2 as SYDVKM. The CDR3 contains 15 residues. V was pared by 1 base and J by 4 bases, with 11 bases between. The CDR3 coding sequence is TGTGCCAGCAGTTTATCTTCGCCACCTTACAATGAGCAGTTCTTC. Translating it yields CASSLSSPPYNEQFF.

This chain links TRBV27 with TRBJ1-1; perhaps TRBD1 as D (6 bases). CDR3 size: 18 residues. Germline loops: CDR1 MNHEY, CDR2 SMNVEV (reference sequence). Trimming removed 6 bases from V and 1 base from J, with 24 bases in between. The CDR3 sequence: CASSRSPTGKSKNTEAFF. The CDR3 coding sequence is TGTGCCAGCAGCCGATCCCCAACAGGGAAAAGTAAGAACACTGAAGCTTTCTTT.